A single T cell receptor (beta chain) is shown here with its context. This receptor's antigen is unknown. No much larger clone exists at a distance of one base, and base qualities are not known. Whole blood was collected in K2EDTA tubes by collaborating institutions according to the institutions' own protocols. For TCRbeta analysis, collaborators shipped samples as frozen whole blood, isolated PBMCs, or DNA extracted from either of those sample types. The data were taken from a study of blood T cell repertoires in COVID-19 (dated by TCRdb to the early 2020s). About the study as a whole: Samples from collaborators originated in the United States, Italy and Spain and spanned both the acute and convalescent phases of COVID-19. The material from the prospective study consisted of cDNA or gDNA derived from T cells, B-cell-depleted T cells, or PBMCs. Deeply sampled blood TCRbeta repertoires from subjects exposed to, actively infected with, or recovered from COVID-19 were included in the dataset. A freely available public database, intended as a resource for researchers studying the immune response to SARS-CoV-2, is where the repertoires were released. Samples came from the ongoing ImmuneRACE study (first 160 participants) plus 1,254 subjects from 6 global collaborators. Nearly every sample came with metadata listing a de-identified subject ID, COVID-19 status, age in years and sex. Where available, HLA class I and class II types were obtained from metadata supplied by the sample provider rather than from assay-based typing. Broader findings and caveats from the paper: The amount of clinical and demographic metadata varied by source and participant and was provided uncurated.

The germline V gene supplies CDR1 LGHNT and CDR2 FRNRAP. V drops 2 bases and J drops 3 bases, leaving 22 bases in between. The CDR3, cysteine through phenylalanine, is 19 amino acids long. Of all the DNA, just the CDR3 is kept, 57 bases in frame from base 1. The immunoSEQ Assay, a bias-controlled multiplex PCR, was used to amplify TCRbeta CDR3 regions from genomic DNA. The published analysis was carried out like this. The number of nucleated cells in each sample was estimated by amplification of reference gene primers within the assay. To quantify the absolute abundance of each unique TCRbeta CDR3 rearrangement, sequence reads were collapsed and filtered. For each sample, productive Simpson clonality was calculated as the square root of Simpson's diversity index across productive rearrangements. Held by TCRdb, this immuneACCESS table contains in-frame sequences only and omits some clones. Under half of the omission traces to an unresolved V gene where checked; the cause of the rest is unknown. V and J calls and clone size come straight from that table; D and trimming were deduced from the DNA. Within this sample are more than 250,000 clones, with 80% to 90% of them counted one time only. The leading ten clones occupy 1% of the sample.

This sequence originates from a man aged 45-65 years with active or convalescent COVID-19. Recombination connected TRBV12-5 to TRBJ1-4, with TRBD1 perhaps the D gene, on 6 matching bases. Sequenced: peripheral blood. The CDR3 has the sequence CASGLPRVGQGPSNEKLFF. The nucleotide sequence is TGTGCTAGTGGTTTGCCACGGGTAGGGCAGGGGCCCTCTAATGAAAAACTGTTTTTT.